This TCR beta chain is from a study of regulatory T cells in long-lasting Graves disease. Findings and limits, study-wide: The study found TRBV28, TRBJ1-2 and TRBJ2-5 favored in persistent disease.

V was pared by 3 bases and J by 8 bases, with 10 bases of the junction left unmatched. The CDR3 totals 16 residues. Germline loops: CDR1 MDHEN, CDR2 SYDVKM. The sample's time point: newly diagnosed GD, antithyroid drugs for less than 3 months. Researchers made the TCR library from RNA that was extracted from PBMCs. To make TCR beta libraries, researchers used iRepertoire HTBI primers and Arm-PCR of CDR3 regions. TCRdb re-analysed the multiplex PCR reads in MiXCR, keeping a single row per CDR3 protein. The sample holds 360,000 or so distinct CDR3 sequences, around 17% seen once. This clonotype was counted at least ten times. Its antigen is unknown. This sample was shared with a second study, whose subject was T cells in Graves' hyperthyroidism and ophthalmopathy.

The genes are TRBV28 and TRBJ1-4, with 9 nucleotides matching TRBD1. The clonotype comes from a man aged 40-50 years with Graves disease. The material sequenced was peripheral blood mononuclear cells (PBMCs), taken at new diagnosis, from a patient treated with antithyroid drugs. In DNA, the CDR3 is TGTGCCAGCAGTTTGGCCCGGGGACAGGGCGTAGAAAAACTGTTTTTT. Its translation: CASSLARGQGVEKLFF.